Listed below are T cell receptor beta chains from one sample, sequenced in a study of T cell repertoires in cytomegalovirus infection. Via MiXCR, TCRdb re-called the reads, giving one row per CDR3 protein. Altogether approximately 110,000 distinct CDR3 sequences are present, 25% to 35% being singletons, with the ten largest covering about 81%. Their antigens are not known. The source was CD8+ T cells from cultured PBMCs, collected from culture after CMV antigen stimulation. All receptors derive from a human donor in good health (CMV status not recorded). Some clones in this sample may be carry-over from other donors' samples. CDR3s include the opening cysteine and the closing phenylalanine or tryptophan. D genes are given only for firm matches. Clone size, where shown, is once, few, many, or a class for clones that have expanded.

>TRBV27|few|TRBD2|TRBJ2-3
CASSLYAGGRLDTQYF
TGTGCCAGCAGTTTATACGCGGGGGGGCGGTTAGATACGCAGTATTTT
>TRBV6-1|many|TRBD2|TRBJ2-5
CASSLLAGGEETQYF
TGTGCCAGCAGTCTGCTAGCGGGGGGTGAGGAGACCCAGTACTTC
>TRBV20-1|.|TRBD1|TRBJ2-1
CSARGWVGGYEQFF
TGCAGTGCTAGAGGGTGGGTAGGGGGCTATGAGCAGTTCTTC
>TRBV5-4|.|.|TRBJ1-6
CASSLRGSTNNSPLHF
TGTGCCAGCAGCTTGCGGGGGTCGACTAATAATTCACCCCTCCACTTT
>TRBV10-3|.|TRBD2|TRBJ2-1
CAISESNLGSGGAQFF
TGTGCCATCAGTGAAAGTAACCTGGGTAGCGGGGGTGCGCAGTTCTTC
>TRBV7-6|.|TRBD1|TRBJ2-7
CASSMLTGGVEQYF
TGTGCCAGCAGCATGTTGACAGGGGGCGTCGAGCAGTACTTC
>TRBV7-6|many|.|TRBJ2-2
CASSLGGGGGAHTGELFF
TGTGCCAGCAGCTTAGGAGGTGGAGGGGGAGCCCACACCGGGGAGCTGTTTTTT
>TRBV15|.|.|TRBJ1-5
CATSWTGYSNQPQHF
TGTGCCACCAGTTGGACGGGGTATAGCAATCAGCCCCAGCATTTT
>TRBV6-5|once|TRBD1|TRBJ1-2
CVSSYGQGGGYGYTF
TGTGTCAGCAGTTACGGACAGGGCGGGGGCTATGGCTACACCTTC
>TRBV4-1|.|.|TRBJ1-1
CASSQGAGLNTEAFF
TGCGCCAGCAGCCAAGGGGCAGGGTTGAACACTGAAGCTTTCTTT
>TRBV7-9|.|.|TRBJ2-5
CASSLVQGPETQYF
TGTGCCAGCAGCTTAGTGCAGGGTCCGGAGACCCAGTACTTC
>TRBV12-3/TRBV12-4|few|TRBD1|TRBJ1-1
CASSGGGGEAFF
TGTGCCAGCTCAGGTGGAGGGGGCGAAGCTTTCTTT
>TRBV9|.|.|TRBJ1-2
CASSDNSLYGYTF
TGTGCCAGCAGCGACAATTCGCTCTATGGCTACACCTTC
>TRBV7-9|.|TRBD1|TRBJ2-2
CASSRGQGNTGELFF
TGTGCCAGCAGCCGGGGACAGGGGAACACCGGGGAGCTGTTTTTT
>TRBV29-1|.|.|TRBJ2-2
CSVETVSTGELFF
TGCAGCGTTGAAACTGTATCCACCGGGGAGCTGTTTTTT
>TRBV6-1|.|TRBD2|TRBJ2-3
CASSEYWRGDTDTQYF
TGTGCCAGCAGTGAATATTGGCGGGGGGACACAGATACGCAGTATTTT
>TRBV19|.|.|TRBJ1-3
CASAGSVGNTIYF
TGTGCCAGTGCTGGATCAGTAGGAAACACCATATATTTT
>TRBV27|.|.|TRBJ2-1
CASSLGPTGNEQFF
TGTGCCAGCAGCTTGGGACCGACCGGGAATGAGCAGTTCTTC
>TRBV20-1|.|TRBD2|TRBJ2-3
CSGEASGGVDTQYF
TGCAGTGGGGAGGCCAGCGGGGGCGTAGATACGCAGTATTTT
>TRBV7-8|few|TRBD1|TRBJ2-7
CASSPGTGFYEQYF
TGTGCCAGCAGCCCCGGGACAGGGTTCTACGAGCAGTACTTC
>TRBV6-2/TRBV6-3|.|.|TRBJ2-5
CASSSDPSRWSGYQETQYF
TGTGCCAGCAGTTCCGACCCGTCGCGCTGGTCGGGGTACCAAGAGACCCAGTACTTC
>TRBV2|.|.|TRBJ1-1
CASSDVGIEAFF
TGTGCCAGCAGTGATGTAGGTATTGAAGCTTTCTTT
>TRBV6-1|few|.|TRBJ1-5
CASSVQNHSNQPQHF
TGTGCCAGCAGTGTCCAGAATCATAGCAATCAGCCCCAGCATTTT
>TRBV4-1|.|TRBD1|TRBJ2-7
CASSLVTGPYEQYF
TGCGCCAGCAGTTTAGTGACAGGGCCCTACGAGCAGTACTTC
>TRBV5-3|few|TRBD1|TRBJ2-5
CARSCRKTGVIETQYF
TGTGCCAGAAGCTGCCGCAAGACAGGGGTAATCGAGACCCAGTACTTC
>TRBV7-8|.|.|TRBJ1-6
CASSSVSGGNSPLHF
TGTGCCAGCAGCTCAGTGTCCGGGGGGAATTCACCCCTCCACTTT
>TRBV9|many|.|TRBJ2-7
CASSDGTYNSYEQYF
TGTGCCAGCAGCGACGGGACTTATAATTCCTACGAGCAGTACTTC
>TRBV2|few|.|TRBJ1-4
CASSDTFATNEKLFF
TGTGCCAGCAGTGACACCTTTGCAACTAATGAAAAACTGTTTTTT
>TRBV7-9|many|.|TRBJ2-3
CASSPQGPGEHTQYF
TGTGCCAGCAGCCCTCAGGGCCCGGGGGAACATACGCAGTATTTT
>TRBV11-3|few|.|TRBJ2-1
CASSLTEYNEQFF
TGTGCCAGCAGTTTGACTGAGTACAATGAGCAGTTCTTC
>TRBV11-2|few|.|TRBJ2-3
CASSLGGAGDTQYF
TGTGCCAGCAGCTTGGGGGGGGCTGGAGATACGCAGTATTTT
>TRBV20-1|.|.|TRBJ2-1
CSAIGYGNNEQFF
TGCAGTGCTATAGGGTACGGCAACAATGAGCAGTTCTTC
>TRBV19|.|.|TRBJ2-5
CATSAGGGQETQYF
TGTGCCACCTCCGCCGGGGGAGGACAAGAGACCCAGTACTTC
>TRBV7-2|many|.|TRBJ2-7
CASSLAGAPYEQYF
TGTGCCAGCAGCTTAGCGGGGGCCCCCTACGAGCAGTACTTC
>TRBV6-6|.|.|TRBJ2-5
CTSRGVPRTKGEETQYF
TGTACCAGCAGGGGAGTGCCCCGGACTAAAGGGGAAGAGACCCAGTACTTC
>TRBV6-6|.|.|TRBJ2-1
CASSLDRGEQFF
TGTGCCAGCAGCCTTGACCGAGGTGAGCAGTTCTTC
>TRBV5-6|.|.|TRBJ2-7
CASSTTTVSYEQYF
TGTGCCAGCAGCACCACGACAGTTTCCTACGAGCAGTACTTC
>TRBV13|.|.|TRBJ1-3
CASSIGAGNTISF
TGTGCCAGCAGCATAGGGGCTGGAAACACCATATCTTTT
>TRBV7-6|.|TRBD1|TRBJ2-7
CASSPWARGTEQYF
TGTGCCAGCAGCCCCTGGGCCAGGGGGACCGAGCAGTACTTC
>TRBV11-2|.|TRBD1|TRBJ2-6
CASSSGTGVDGGANVLTF
TGTGCCAGCAGCTCAGGGACAGGTGTGGATGGTGGGGCCAACGTCCTGACTTTC
>TRBV7-8|.|.|TRBJ2-1
CASSASGIGDEQFF
TGTGCCAGCAGCGCAAGCGGCATTGGGGATGAGCAGTTCTTC
>TRBV20-1|few|.|TRBJ1-3
CSARVADRSGNTIYF
TGCAGTGCTAGAGTGGCAGACAGGTCTGGAAACACCATATATTTT
>TRBV27|few|TRBD1|TRBJ2-7
CASSHSAGDRSYEQYF
TGTGCCAGCAGCCACAGCGCAGGGGACAGGTCCTACGAGCAGTACTTC
>TRBV9|.|TRBD2|TRBJ2-1
CASSLYSGGGIEQFF
TGTGCCAGCAGCCTATATAGCGGGGGGGGTATTGAGCAGTTCTTC
>TRBV27|.|.|TRBJ1-6
CASSFGISSYNSPLHF
TGTGCCAGCAGTTTTGGAATAAGCTCCTATAATTCACCCCTCCACTTT
>TRBV6-2/TRBV6-3|.|TRBD1|TRBJ1-1
CASSYLLGQKYEAFF
TGTGCCAGCAGTTACTTGCTGGGACAGAAATATGAAGCTTTCTTT
>TRBV6-5|few|.|TRBJ1-5
CASSYAGTNQPQHF
TGTGCCAGCAGTTACGCGGGGACCAATCAGCCCCAGCATTTT
>TRBV6-5|few|TRBD1|TRBJ1-1
CASSYSTGGTEAFF
TGTGCCAGCAGTTACTCTACAGGGGGCACTGAAGCTTTCTTT
>TRBV6-5|.|.|TRBJ1-1
CASSHARGMSTEAFF
TGTGCCAGCAGTCACGCCCGGGGTATGAGCACTGAAGCTTTCTTT
>TRBV27|few|TRBD2|TRBJ2-7
CASSLAGGPYEQYF
TGTGCCAGCAGCCTAGCGGGGGGGCCTTACGAGCAGTACTTC
>TRBV2|.|TRBD1|TRBJ1-6
CASSYGGGGTDNSPLHF
TGTGCCAGCAGTTACGGGGGAGGCGGGACAGATAATTCACCCCTCCACTTT